This T cell receptor (beta chain) was sequenced during a study of T cell clonality in common variable immunodeficiency. The data were produced by immunoSEQ multiplex PCR, yet TCRdb's version contains in-frame clones alone and is incomplete. The sample is made up of tens of thousands of clones, none counted only once. Details on this clone: The sequenced fragment ends 3 residues before the CDR3 boundary, so the rest is inferred from the germline J gene.

CDR3 size: 15 residues. Germline V gene lookup returns CDR1 SGHTA and CDR2 FQGNSA. V was clipped by 5 bases and J by 3 bases; unmatched bases: 6. The chain has TRBV7-2 and TRBJ2-1, with 8 positions matching TRBD2. The specimen sequenced was peripheral blood mononuclear cells. This receptor was taken from a person aged 18-69 years in good health. The covered CDR3 bases are TGTGCCAGCAGCCTAAGCGGGGGCCTCTACAATGAG. The encoded protein is CASSLSGGLYNE. The whole CDR3 protein is CASSLSGGLYNEQFF.